The 22 T cell receptor beta chains reported below all come from one sample, sequenced in a study of cytotoxic CD8 clonotypes in ibrutinib-treated CLL. Some clones are missing from TCRdb's copy, which holds only in-frame ones; the method was immunoSEQ multiplex PCR. The sample holds about 130,000 clones, around three quarters seen once. This specimen was PBMCs, taken after 12 months of ibrutinib treatment. Receptors were obtained from a human donor with chronic lymphocytic leukemia.

This rearrangement joins TRBV7-6 to TRBJ2-1; D is uncertain. CDR1 and CDR2 (germline): SGHVS, FNYEAQ. The CDR3 is 17 residues long. Deletions cut 5 bases from V and 0 bases from J, with 17 bases between. CDR3 protein: CASSPSLRMSSYNEQFF. DNA of the CDR3: TGTGCCAGCAGCCCATCTTTGCGAATGAGCTCCTACAATGAGCAGTTCTTC.

The gene calls are TRBV12-1 and TRBJ2-7; TRBD2, the D gene given by the table, was not confirmed from the DNA. TRBV12-1 is given as a pseudogene. The CDR3 runs 17 residues. In DNA, the CDR3 is TGTGCCAGCAGCTACAATCCTCCTAGCGGGAGACCCTACGAGCAGTACTTC. Translating it yields CASSYNPPSGRPYEQYF.

V usage is TRBV9 and J usage is TRBJ2-3, with D possibly being TRBD2 (7 bases). Germline CDR1 SGDLS, CDR2 YYNGEE. The CDR3 sequence is 15 residues long. V lost 0 bases, J lost 4 bases, and 12 bases lay in between. The CDR3 DNA reads as TGTGCCAGCAGCGTAGACGGCGGGGGCGCAGATACGCAGTATTTT. Amino acid sequence: CASSVDGGGADTQYF.

The rearrangement uses TRBV5-1 and TRBJ2-7; maybe TRBD2 (5 bases). Germline CDR1 is SGHRS and CDR2 is YFSETQ. The CDR3 is 14 amino acids. V was clipped by 0 bases and J by 2 bases, with 9 bases between them. The CDR3 protein is CASSLVSGTYEQYF. CDR3 DNA: TGCGCCAGCAGCTTGGTCTCGGGAACCTACGAGCAGTACTTC.

The rearrangement joins TRBV7-8 to TRBJ2-2; TRBD1 matches at 7 bases. J was trimmed by 4 bases and V by 6 bases; bases with no gene match: 11. CDR1 and CDR2 (germline): SGHVS, FQNEAQ. The CDR3 runs to 16 residues. CDR3: CASRITRGPGTGELFF. CDR3 bases: TGTGCCAGCAGAATCACGAGGGGGCCGGGCACCGGGGAGCTGTTTTTT.

The J gene is TRBJ2-5, the V gene TRBV5-1; D gene unclear. The V end was cut by 4 bases, the J end by 0 bases, with 7 bases between. CDR3 length: 13 amino acids. Germline CDR1 and CDR2: SGHRS and YFSETQ. DNA for the CDR3: TGCGCCAGCAGCAACGGCGACCAAGAGACCCAGTACTTC. Its protein product is CASSNGDQETQYF.

This clone has only one observation. The J gene is TRBJ2-7, the V gene TRBV7-2; 15 bases align to TRBD2. The CDR3 runs 19 residues. Germline CDR1 is SGHTA and CDR2 is FQGNSA. The trim removed 0 bases at V and 3 bases at J, leaving 9 bases unmatched. The CDR3, as DNA: TGTGCCAGCAGCTTAGCGACAGGGGGACTAGCGGGAGGCTTCTACGAGCAGTACTTC. Translated: CASSLATGGLAGGFYEQYF.

CDR3 sequence reads: CASSLQPSGSAREQFF. The DNA of the CDR3 is TGTGCCAGCAGCTTACAGCCTAGCGGGAGTGCTCGGGAGCAGTTCTTC. The chain joins TRBV7-2 to TRBJ2-1; 10 positions match TRBD2. CDR1 is SGHTA, CDR2 FQGNSA, per germline. This CDR3 comprises 16 residues. Trimming removed 2 bases from V and 10 bases from J; junction bases left unmatched: 11.

The chain recombines TRBV18 with TRBJ2-3, with TRBD2 matching 12 bases. Unmatched junction bases numbered 1, after V lost 4 bases and J lost 2 bases. Germline assignment: CDR1 KGHSH and CDR2 LQKENI. This CDR3 is built from 15 residues. CDR3 bases: TGTGCCAGCTCACGACTAGCGGGAGACACAGATACGCAGTATTTT. Translation: CASSRLAGDTDTQYF.

The chain is built from TRBV9 and TRBJ2-3, with 12 bases aligning to TRBD2. V lost 4 bases, J lost 5 bases, and 5 bases stayed unmatched. Germline-derived CDR1 and CDR2 are SGDLS and YYNGEE. CDR3 size: 15 residues. CDR3 region: CASSPQLAGGDTQYF. The CDR3 nucleotides read TGTGCCAGCAGCCCCCAACTAGCGGGGGGAGATACGCAGTATTTT.

V and J are TRBV15 and TRBJ1-1; no definite D call. Germline CDR1 and CDR2: LNHNV and YYDKDF (reference sequence). V was cut by 0 bases and J by 7 bases, with 6 bases left in between. This CDR3 region has 12 residues. The CDR3 sequence: CATSRDPYEAFF. Here the CDR3 DNA reads TGTGCCACCAGCAGAGACCCGTATGAAGCTTTCTTT.

The chain has TRBV9 and TRBJ2-2, with no clear D. The CDR3 consists of 15 residues. Between the trimmed V and J ends, which lost 0 bases and 4 bases, there was a span of 10 bases. CDR1 and CDR2 (germline): SGDLS, YYNGEE. The CDR3 loop reads CASSVGGKGTGELFF. The CDR3 DNA reads as TGTGCCAGCAGCGTAGGTGGGAAGGGCACCGGGGAGCTGTTTTTT.

The V and J genes are TRBV10-3 and TRBJ2-2, with unresolved D. Trimming cost V 8 bases and J 3 bases, with 10 bases left between them. The length of the CDR3 is 13 residues. Germline CDR1 ENHRY, CDR2 SYGVKD. Here the CDR3 DNA reads TGTGCCATCCGGCTTACAGACACCGGGGAGCTGTTTTTT. It is translated as CAIRLTDTGELFF.

The CDR3 DNA is TGTGCCAGCAGTGGAGACATTAACACTGAAGCTTTCTTT. Translation: CASSGDINTEAFF. The chain combines TRBV2 with TRBJ1-1; D is undetermined. Trimming removed 4 bases from V and 2 bases from J, with 8 bases in between. Per the germline V gene, CDR1 is SNHLY and CDR2 is FYNNEI. The CDR3 totals 13 residues. Variable domain in full (rest from reference TRBV2 and TRBJ1-1): EPEVTQTPSHQVTQMGQEVILRCVPISNHLYFYWYRQILGQKVEFLVSFYNNEISEKSEIFDDQFSVERPDGSNFTLKIRSTKLEDSAMYFCASSGDINTEAFFGQGTRLTVV.

The chain couples TRBV11-2 to TRBJ1-1; D gene ambiguous. The CDR3 extends over 13 amino acids. Germline lookup yields CDR1 SGHAT and CDR2 FQNNGV. The V gene lost 1 base and the J gene lost 5 bases, with 8 bases spanning the gap. The CDR3 is CASSLGARTEAFF. The CDR3 nucleotides read TGTGCCAGCAGCTTAGGAGCGCGGACTGAAGCTTTCTTT.

The chain combines TRBV7-6 with TRBJ2-1; 11 bases fit TRBD2. Looked up from germline, CDR1 is SGHVS and CDR2 is FNYEAQ. The junction had 14 bases not matched to a gene; V was cut back by 5 bases and J by 5 bases. This CDR3 is built from 18 residues. In DNA form, the CDR3 reads TGTGCCAGCAGCCTAACTTCTGATAGCGGGAGGGCGCACAATGAGCAGTTCTTC. This translates into CASSLTSDSGRAHNEQFF.

The rearrangement joins TRBV10-3 to TRBJ2-1; D is perhaps TRBD2 (5 bases). This CDR3 has 14 residues. V was cut by 7 bases and J by 3 bases, with 13 bases left in between. Germline V gives CDR1 ENHRY, CDR2 SYGVKD. The CDR3 DNA reads as TGTGCCATCACCCTGCGGGCCGACTACAATGAGCAGTTCTTC. This gives the protein CAITLRADYNEQFF.

As to this clone: At one end, the junction sequence differs from germline, possibly due to a read error. The chain joins TRBV12-5 to TRBJ2-7; TRBD2 is a possible D gene (6 bases). This CDR3 is built from 12 residues. The germline gives CDR1 LGHNT, CDR2 FRNRAP. CDR3 loop: CASGLVGGDSNF. The DNA for the CDR3 is TGTGCTAGTGGTTTGGTAGGCGGGGACTCTAACTTC.

The V gene is TRBV7-8, the J gene TRBJ2-3; D is ambiguous. Trimming pared 1 base from V and 6 bases from J, leaving 8 bases between. CDR3 length: 13 amino acids. Per germline, CDR1 SGHVS and CDR2 FQNEAQ. In DNA form, the CDR3 reads TGTGCCAGCAGCTTAGTCCTTTGGGATACGCAGTATTTT. Protein sequence: CASSLVLWDTQYF.

J is TRBJ1-2 and V is TRBV21-1. TRBV21-1 corresponds to a pseudogene. This CDR3 region has 13 residues. The CDR3 nucleotides are TGTGCCAGCAGCAAAAGGGGAGCCTATGGCTACACCTTC. It specifies CASSKRGAYGYTF.

The CDR3 here is CASSINPGTGELFF. CDR3 DNA sequence: TGTGCCAGTAGTATTAACCCCGGGACCGGGGAGCTGTTTTTT. V is TRBV19 and J is TRBJ2-2, with D hard to call. V was clipped by 3 bases and J by 5 bases, with 10 bases between them. There are 14 residues in the CDR3. CDR1 and CDR2 from the germline V gene are LNHDA and SQIVND (reference sequence).

The rearrangement links TRBV11-2 to TRBJ2-7; D is uncertain. Germline CDR1 reads SGHAT; CDR2 reads FQNNGV. Deletions cut 2 bases from V and 5 bases from J, with 7 bases between. This CDR3 is built from 12 residues. This chain's CDR3 is CASSLTGDEQYF. The DNA of the CDR3 is TGTGCCAGCAGCTTAACTGGAGACGAGCAGTACTTC.